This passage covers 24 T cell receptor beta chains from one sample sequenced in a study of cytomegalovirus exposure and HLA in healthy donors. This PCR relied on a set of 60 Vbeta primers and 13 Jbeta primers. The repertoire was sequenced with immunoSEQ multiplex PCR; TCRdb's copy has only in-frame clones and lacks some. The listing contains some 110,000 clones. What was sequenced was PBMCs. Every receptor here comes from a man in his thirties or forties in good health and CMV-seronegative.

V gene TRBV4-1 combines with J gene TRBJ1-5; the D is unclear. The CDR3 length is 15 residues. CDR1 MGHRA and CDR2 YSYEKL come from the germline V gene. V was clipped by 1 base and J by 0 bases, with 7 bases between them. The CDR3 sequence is CASSQGGNSNQPQHF. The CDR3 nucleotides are TGCGCCAGCAGCCAAGGAGGGAATAGCAATCAGCCCCAGCATTTT.

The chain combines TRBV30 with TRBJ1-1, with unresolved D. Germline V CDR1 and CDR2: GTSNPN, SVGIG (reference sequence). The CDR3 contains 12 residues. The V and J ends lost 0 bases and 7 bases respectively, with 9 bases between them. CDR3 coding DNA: TGTGCCTGGAGTGTATTCGTCAGTGAAGCTTTCTTT. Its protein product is CAWSVFVSEAFF.

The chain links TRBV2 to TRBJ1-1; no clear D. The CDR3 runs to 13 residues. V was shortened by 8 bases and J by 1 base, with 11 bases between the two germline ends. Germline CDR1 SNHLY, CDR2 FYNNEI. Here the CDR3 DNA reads TGTGCCAGCTCTGCGGCAGAGAACACTGAAGCTTTCTTT. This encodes CASSAAENTEAFF.

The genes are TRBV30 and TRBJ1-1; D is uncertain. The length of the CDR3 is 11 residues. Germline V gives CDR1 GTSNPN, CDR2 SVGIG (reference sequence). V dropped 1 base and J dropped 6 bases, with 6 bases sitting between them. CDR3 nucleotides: TGTGCCTGGAGTGCTACAGCTGAAGCTTTCTTT. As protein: CAWSATAEAFF.

The CDR3 DNA is TGTGCCAGCAGCTATGGCGGGGGAACCTACAATGAGCAGTTCTTC. The encoded protein is CASSYGGGTYNEQFF. This chain links TRBV11-2 with TRBJ2-1; the match to TRBD2 covers 7 bases. The germline CDR1 and CDR2 sequences are SGHAT and FQNNGV. The CDR3 runs to 15 residues. The trim removed 4 bases at V and 2 bases at J, leaving 5 bases unmatched.

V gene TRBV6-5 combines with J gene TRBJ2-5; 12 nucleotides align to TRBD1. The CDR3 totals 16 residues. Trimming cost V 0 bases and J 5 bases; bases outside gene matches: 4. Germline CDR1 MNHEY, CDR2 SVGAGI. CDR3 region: CASSYSGGTGGETQYF. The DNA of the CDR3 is TGTGCCAGCAGTTACTCAGGGGGGACAGGGGGCGAGACCCAGTACTTC.

Here the CDR3 DNA reads TGTGCCAGTAGTATAGGGGGGGGCAGTCATCAGCCCCAGCATTTT. Translating it yields CASSIGGGSHQPQHF. The chain couples TRBV19 to TRBJ1-5; maybe TRBD1 (6 bases). The CDR3 has 15 residues. CDR1 is LNHDA, CDR2 SQIVND, per germline (reference sequence). Trimming left V 1 base short and J 5 bases short, with 12 bases between.

The DNA of the CDR3 is TGCAGCGTTGAAACCCAGGGAGGGTCCTACGAGCAGTACTTC. Its translation is CSVETQGGSYEQYF. The rearrangement uses TRBV29-1 and TRBJ2-7; 7 nucleotides agree with TRBD2. CDR3 length: 14 residues. Losses at the gene ends were 2 bases for V and 1 base for J; bases not matched to a gene: 5. Germline assignment: CDR1 SQVTM and CDR2 ANQGSEA.

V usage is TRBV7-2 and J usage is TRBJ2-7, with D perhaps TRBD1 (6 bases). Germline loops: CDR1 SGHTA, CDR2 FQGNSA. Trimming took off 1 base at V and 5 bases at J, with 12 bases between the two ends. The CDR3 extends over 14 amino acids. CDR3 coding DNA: TGTGCCAGCAGCTTAGTTGGACAGTCCCACGAGCAGTACTTC. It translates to CASSLVGQSHEQYF. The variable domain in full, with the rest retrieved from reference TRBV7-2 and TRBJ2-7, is GAGVSQSPSNKVTEKGKDVELRCDPISGHTALYWYRQSLGQGLEFLIYFQGNSAPDKSGLPSDRFSAERTGGSVSTLTIQRTQQEDSAVYLCASSLVGQSHEQYFGPGTRLTVT.

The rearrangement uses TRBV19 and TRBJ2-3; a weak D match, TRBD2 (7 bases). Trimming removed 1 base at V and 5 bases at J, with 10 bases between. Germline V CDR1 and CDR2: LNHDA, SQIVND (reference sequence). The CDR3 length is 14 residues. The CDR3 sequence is CASSIAGEGDTQYF. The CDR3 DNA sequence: TGTGCCAGTAGTATAGCAGGGGAGGGAGATACGCAGTATTTT.

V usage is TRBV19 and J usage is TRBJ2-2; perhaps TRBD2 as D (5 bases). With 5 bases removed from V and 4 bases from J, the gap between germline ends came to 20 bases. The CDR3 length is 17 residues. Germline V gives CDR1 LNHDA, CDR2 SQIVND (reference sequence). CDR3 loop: CASSLSSGTTSTGELFF. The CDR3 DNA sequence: TGTGCCAGTAGTCTATCCTCGGGAACTACTTCCACCGGGGAGCTGTTTTTT.

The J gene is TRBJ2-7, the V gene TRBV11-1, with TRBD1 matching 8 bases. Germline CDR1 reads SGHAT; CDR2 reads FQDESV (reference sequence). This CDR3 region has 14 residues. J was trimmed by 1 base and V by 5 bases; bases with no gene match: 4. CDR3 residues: CASSPRTGSYEQYF. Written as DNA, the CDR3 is TGTGCCAGCAGCCCCCGGACAGGGTCCTACGAGCAGTACTTC.

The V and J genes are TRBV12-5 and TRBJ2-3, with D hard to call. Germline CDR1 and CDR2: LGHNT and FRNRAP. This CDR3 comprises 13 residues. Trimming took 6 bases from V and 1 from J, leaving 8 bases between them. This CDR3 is CASGASGTDTQYF. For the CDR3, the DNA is TGTGCTAGTGGCGCCAGCGGCACAGATACGCAGTATTTT.

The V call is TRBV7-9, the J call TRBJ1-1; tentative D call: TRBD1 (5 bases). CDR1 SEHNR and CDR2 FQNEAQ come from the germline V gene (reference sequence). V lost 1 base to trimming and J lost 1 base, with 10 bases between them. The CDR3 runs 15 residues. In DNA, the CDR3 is TGTGCCAGCAGCTTAGGAGTAGGGGAGAACACTGAAGCTTTCTTT. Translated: CASSLGVGENTEAFF.

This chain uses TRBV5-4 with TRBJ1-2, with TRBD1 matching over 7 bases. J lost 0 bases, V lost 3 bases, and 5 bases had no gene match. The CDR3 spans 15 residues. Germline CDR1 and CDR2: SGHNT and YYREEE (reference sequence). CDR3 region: CASSSGTEANYGYTF. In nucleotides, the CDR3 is TGTGCCAGCAGCTCCGGGACAGAGGCTAACTATGGCTACACCTTC.

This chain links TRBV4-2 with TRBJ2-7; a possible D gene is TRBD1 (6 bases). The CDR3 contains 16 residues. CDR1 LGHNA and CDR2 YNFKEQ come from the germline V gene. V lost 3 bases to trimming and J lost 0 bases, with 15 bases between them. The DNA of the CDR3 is TGTGCCAGCAGCCAGGCCTTTGGACAGAGCTCCTACGAGCAGTACTTC. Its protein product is CASSQAFGQSSYEQYF.

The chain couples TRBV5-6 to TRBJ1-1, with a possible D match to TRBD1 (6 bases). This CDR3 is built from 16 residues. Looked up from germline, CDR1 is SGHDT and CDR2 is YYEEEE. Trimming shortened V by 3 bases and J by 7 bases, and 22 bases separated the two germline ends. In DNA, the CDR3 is TGTGCCAGCAGCTCCCGGCGCATTCAGGGGAGAAGTGAAGCTTTCTTT. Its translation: CASSSRRIQGRSEAFF.

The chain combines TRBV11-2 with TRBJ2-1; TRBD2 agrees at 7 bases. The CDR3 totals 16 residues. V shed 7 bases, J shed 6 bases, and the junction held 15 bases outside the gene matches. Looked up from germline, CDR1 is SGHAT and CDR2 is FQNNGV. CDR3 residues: CASTYLGGQRLNEQFF. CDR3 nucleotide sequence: TGTGCCAGCACCTACTTGGGAGGGCAGCGCCTCAATGAGCAGTTCTTC.

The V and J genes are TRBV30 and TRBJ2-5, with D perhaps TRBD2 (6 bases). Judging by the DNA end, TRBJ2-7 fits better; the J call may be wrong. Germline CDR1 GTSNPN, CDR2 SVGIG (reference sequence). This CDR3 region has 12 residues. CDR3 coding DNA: TGTGCCGGCGGGGCAAACTCCTACGAGCAGTACTTC. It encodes CAGGANSYEQYF.

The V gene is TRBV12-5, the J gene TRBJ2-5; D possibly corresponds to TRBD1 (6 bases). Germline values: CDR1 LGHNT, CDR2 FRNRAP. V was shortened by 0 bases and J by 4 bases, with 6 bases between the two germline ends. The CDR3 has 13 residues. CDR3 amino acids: CASGLVGGETQYF. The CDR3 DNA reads TGTGCTAGTGGTTTGGTAGGGGGAGAGACCCAGTACTTC.

The DNA of the CDR3 is TGCGCCAGCAGCATCGACAGGGCTCGCGCTTACGAGCAGTACTTC. Its translation: CASSIDRARAYEQYF. The J gene is TRBJ2-7, the V gene TRBV5-1, with 7 bases lining up with TRBD1. V dropped 4 bases and J dropped 4; count of bases not matched to a gene: 11. The CDR3 runs 15 residues. CDR1 is SGHRS and CDR2 is YFSETQ in the germline V gene.

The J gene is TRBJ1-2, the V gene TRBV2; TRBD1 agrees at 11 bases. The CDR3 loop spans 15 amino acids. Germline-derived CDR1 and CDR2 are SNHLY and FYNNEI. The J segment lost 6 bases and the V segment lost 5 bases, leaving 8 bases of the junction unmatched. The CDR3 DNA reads TGTGCCAGCAGTACCTCCGGACAGGGGGCACATGGCTACACCTTC. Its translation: CASSTSGQGAHGYTF.

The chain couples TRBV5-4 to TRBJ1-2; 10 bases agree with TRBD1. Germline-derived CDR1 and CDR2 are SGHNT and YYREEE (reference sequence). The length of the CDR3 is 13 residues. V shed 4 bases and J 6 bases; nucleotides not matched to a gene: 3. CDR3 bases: TGTGCCAGCAGCCTAGACAGGGGGCATGGCTACACCTTC. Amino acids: CASSLDRGHGYTF.

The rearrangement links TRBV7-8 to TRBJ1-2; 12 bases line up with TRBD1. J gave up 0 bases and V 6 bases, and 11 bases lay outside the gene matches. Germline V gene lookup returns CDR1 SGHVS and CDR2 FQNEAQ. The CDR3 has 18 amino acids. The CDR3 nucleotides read TGTGCCAGCAGGCTAGGGACAGGGGGCTCCGGAACTAACTATGGCTACACCTTC. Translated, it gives CASRLGTGGSGTNYGYTF.